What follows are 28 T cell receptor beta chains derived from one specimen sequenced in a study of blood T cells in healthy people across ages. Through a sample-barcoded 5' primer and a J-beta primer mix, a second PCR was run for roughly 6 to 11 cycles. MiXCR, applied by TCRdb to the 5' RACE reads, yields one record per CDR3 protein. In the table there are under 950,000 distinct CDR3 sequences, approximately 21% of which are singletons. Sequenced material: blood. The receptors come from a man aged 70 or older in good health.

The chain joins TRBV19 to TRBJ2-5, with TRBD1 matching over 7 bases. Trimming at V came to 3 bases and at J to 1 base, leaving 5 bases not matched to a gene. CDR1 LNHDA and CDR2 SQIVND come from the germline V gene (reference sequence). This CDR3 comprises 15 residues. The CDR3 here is CASSMAQGPQETQYF. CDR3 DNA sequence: TGTGCCAGTAGTATGGCACAGGGGCCCCAAGAGACCCAGTACTTC. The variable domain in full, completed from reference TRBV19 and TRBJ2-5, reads DGGITQSPKYLFRKEGQNVTLSCEQNLNHDAMYWYRQDPGQGLRLIYYSQIVNDFQKGDIAEGYSVSREKKESFPLTVTSAQKNPTAFYLCASSMAQGPQETQYFGPGTRLLVL.

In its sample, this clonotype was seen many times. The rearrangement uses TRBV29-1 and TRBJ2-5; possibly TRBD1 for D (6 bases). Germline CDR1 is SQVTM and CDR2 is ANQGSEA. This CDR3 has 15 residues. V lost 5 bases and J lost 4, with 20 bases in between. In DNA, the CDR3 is TGCAGCGTTTCCCGGGGTTCAGGGGCTGGAGAGACCCAGTACTTC. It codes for CSVSRGSGAGETQYF.

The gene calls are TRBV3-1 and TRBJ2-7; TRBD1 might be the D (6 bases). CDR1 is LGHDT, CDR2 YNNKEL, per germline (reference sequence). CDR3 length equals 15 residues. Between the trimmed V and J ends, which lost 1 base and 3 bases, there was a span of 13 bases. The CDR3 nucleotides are TGTGCCAGCAGCCAAGGGGCAGGGGTAAACTACGAGCAGTACTTC. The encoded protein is CASSQGAGVNYEQYF.

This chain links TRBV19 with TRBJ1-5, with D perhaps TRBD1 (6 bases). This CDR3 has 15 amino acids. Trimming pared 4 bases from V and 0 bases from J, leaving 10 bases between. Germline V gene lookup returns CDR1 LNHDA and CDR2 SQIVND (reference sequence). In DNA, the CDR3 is TGTGCCAGTAGTAGGGACACTTTTAGCAATCAGCCCCAGCATTTT. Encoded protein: CASSRDTFSNQPQHF.

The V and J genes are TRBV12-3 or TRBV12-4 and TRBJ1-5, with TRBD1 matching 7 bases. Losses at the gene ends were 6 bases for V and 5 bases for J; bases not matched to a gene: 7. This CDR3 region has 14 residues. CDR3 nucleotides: TGTGCCAGCAGCTCGGGACAGCGCGATCAGCCCCAGCATTTT. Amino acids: CASSSGQRDQPQHF.

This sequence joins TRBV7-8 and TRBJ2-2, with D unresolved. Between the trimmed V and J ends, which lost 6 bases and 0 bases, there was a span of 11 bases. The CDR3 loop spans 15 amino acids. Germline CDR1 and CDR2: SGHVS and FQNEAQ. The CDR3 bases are TGTGCCAGCAGGACTGGCGGTCCGAACACCGGGGAGCTGTTTTTT. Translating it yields CASRTGGPNTGELFF. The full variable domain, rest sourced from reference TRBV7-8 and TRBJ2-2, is GAGVSQSPRYKVAKRGQDVALRCDPISGHVSLFWYQQALGQGPEFLTYFQNEAQLDKSGLPSDRFFAERPEGSVSTLKIQRTQQEDSAVYLCASRTGGPNTGELFFGEGSRLTVL.

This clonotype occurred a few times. This CDR3 is CASSFRPGGTDTQYF. Written as DNA, the CDR3 is TGTGCCAGCAGCTTTCGTCCGGGAGGCACAGATACGCAGTATTTT. This chain uses TRBV11-1 with TRBJ2-3; tentatively, D is TRBD2 (6 bases). V lost 3 bases, J lost 1 base, and 11 bases lay in between. Germline V gives CDR1 SGHAT, CDR2 FQDESV (reference sequence). CDR3 size: 15 residues.

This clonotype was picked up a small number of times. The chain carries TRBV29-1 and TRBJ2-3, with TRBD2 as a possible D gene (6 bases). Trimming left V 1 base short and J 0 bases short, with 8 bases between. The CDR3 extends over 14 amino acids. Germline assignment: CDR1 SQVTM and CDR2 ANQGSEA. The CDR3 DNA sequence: TGCAGCGTTGAAGCGGGAGTGAGCACAGATACGCAGTATTTT. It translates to CSVEAGVSTDTQYF.

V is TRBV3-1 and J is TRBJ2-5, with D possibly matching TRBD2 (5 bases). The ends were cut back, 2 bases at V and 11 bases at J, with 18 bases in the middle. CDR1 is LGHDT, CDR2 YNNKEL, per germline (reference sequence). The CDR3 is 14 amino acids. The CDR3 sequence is CASSQWSGPGEQYF. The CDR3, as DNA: TGTGCCAGCAGCCAATGGAGCGGACCTGGGGAGCAGTACTTC.

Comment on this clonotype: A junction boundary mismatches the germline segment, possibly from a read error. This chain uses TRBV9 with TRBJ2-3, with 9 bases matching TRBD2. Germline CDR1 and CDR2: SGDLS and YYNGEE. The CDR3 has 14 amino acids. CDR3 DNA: TGTGCCAGCAGCGTACTCGGCGGGAGGGATGAGCAGTTCTTT. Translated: CASSVLGGRDEQFF.

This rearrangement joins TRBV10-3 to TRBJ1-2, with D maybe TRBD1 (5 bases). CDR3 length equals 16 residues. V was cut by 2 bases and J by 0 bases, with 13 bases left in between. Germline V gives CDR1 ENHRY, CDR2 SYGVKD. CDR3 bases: TGTGCCATCAGTGAGGGGGAGGGGTCGGCTAACTATGGCTACACCTTC. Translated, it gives CAISEGEGSANYGYTF.

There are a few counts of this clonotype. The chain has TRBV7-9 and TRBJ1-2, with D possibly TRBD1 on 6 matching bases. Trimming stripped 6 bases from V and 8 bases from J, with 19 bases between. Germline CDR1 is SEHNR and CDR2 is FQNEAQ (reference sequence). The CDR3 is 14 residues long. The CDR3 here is CASSYGAGQRGYTF. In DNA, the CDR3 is TGTGCCAGCAGTTACGGAGCGGGACAACGGGGCTACACCTTC.

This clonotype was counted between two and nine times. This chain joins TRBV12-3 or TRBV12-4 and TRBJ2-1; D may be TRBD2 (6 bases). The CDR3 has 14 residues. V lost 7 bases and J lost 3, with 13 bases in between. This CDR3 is CASTSADGYNEQFF. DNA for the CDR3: TGTGCCAGCACTAGCGCGGACGGCTACAATGAGCAGTTCTTC.

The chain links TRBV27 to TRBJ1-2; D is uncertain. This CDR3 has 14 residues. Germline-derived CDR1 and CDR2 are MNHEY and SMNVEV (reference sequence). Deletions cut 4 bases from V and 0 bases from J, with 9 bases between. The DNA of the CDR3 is TGTGCCAGCAGTTGGTCTGCATCTAACTATGGCTACACCTTC. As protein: CASSWSASNYGYTF.

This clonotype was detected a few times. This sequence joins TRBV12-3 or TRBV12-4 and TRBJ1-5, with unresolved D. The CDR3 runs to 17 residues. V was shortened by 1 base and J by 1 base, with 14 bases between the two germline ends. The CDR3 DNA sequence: TGTGCCAGCAGTTTAGACGGGGATCCTCACAGCAATCAGCCCCAGCATTTT. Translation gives CASSLDGDPHSNQPQHF.

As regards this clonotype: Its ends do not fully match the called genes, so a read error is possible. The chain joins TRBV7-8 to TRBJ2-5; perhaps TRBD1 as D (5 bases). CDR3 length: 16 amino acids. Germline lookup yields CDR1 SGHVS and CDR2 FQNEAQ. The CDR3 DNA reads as TGTGCCAGCAGCCCACTTAGAGCTCTACAGGTCCTTCCGACGTTCTTC. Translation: CASSPLRALQVLPTFF. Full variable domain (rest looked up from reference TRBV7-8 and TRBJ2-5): GAGVSQSPRYKVAKRGQDVALRCDPISGHVSLFWYQQALGQGPEFLTYFQNEAQLDKSGLPSDRFFAERPEGSVSTLKIQRTQQEDSAVYLCASSPLRALQVLPTFFGPGTRLLVL.

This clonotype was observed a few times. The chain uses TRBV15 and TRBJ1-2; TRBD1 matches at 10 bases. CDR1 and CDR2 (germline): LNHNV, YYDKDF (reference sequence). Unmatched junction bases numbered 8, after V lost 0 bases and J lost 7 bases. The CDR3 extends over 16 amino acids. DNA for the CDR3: TGTGCCACCAGCAGAGACCCGGGACAGGGGTTGTTTGGCTACACCTTC. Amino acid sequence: CATSRDPGQGLFGYTF.

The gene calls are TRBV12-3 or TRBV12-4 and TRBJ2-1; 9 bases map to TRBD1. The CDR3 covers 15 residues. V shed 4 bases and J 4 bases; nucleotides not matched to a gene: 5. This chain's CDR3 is CASSSGTGIYNEQFF. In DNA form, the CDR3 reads TGTGCCAGCAGTTCCGGGACAGGGATTTACAATGAGCAGTTCTTC.

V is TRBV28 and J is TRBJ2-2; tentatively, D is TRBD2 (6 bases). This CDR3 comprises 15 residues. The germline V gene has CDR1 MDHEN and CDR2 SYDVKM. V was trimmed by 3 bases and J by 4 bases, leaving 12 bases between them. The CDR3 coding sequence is TGTGCCAGCAGTTTGGCCGGAGGGATCACCGGGGAGCTGTTTTTT. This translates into CASSLAGGITGELFF.

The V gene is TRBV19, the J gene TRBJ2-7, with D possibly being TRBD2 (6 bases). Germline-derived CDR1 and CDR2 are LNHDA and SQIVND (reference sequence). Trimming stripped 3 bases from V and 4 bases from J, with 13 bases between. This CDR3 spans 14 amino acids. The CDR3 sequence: CASSIPGGIYEQYF. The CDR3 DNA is TGTGCCAGTAGTATCCCCGGCGGGATATACGAGCAGTACTTC.

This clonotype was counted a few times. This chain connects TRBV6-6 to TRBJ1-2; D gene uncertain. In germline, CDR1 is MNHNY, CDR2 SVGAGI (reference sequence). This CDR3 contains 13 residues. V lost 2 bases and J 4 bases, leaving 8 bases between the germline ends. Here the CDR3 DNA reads TGTGCCAGCAGTTACGAGGGCCTCTATGGCTACACCTTC. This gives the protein CASSYEGLYGYTF.

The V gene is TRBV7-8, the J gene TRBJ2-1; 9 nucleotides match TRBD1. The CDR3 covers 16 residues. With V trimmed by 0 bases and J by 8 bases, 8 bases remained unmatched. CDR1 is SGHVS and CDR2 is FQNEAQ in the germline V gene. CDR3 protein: CASSLATGGLWDEQFF. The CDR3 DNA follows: TGTGCCAGCAGCTTAGCCACAGGGGGCCTTTGGGATGAGCAGTTCTTC.

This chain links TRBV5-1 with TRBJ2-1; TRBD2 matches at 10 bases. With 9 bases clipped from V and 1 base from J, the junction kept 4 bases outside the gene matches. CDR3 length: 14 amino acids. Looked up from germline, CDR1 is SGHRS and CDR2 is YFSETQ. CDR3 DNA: TGCGCCAAGCTAGCGGGAGAGTCCTACAATGAGCAGTTCTTC. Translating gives CAKLAGESYNEQFF.

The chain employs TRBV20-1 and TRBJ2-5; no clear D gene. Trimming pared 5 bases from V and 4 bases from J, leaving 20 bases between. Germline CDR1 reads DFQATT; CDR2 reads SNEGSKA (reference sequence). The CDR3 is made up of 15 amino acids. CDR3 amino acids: CSAPLPRVSGETQYF. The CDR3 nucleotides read TGCAGTGCTCCGTTACCTAGGGTATCGGGAGAGACCCAGTACTTC.

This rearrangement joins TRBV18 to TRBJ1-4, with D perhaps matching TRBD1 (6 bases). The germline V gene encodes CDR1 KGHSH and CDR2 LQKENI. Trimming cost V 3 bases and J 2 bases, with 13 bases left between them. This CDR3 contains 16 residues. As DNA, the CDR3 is TGTGCCAGCTCACCGTCCGGGGGGCTGACTAATGAAAAACTGTTTTTT. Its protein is CASSPSGGLTNEKLFF.

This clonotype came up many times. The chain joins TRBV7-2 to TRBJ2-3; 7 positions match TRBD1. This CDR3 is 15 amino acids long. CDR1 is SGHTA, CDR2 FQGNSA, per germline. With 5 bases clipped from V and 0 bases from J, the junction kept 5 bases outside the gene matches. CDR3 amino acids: CASSPGQLSTDTQYF. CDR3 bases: TGTGCCAGCAGCCCGGGACAGCTTAGCACAGATACGCAGTATTTT.

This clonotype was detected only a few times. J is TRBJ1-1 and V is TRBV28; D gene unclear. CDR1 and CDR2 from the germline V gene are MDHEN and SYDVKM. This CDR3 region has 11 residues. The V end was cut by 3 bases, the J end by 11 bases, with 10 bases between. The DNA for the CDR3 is TGTGCCAGCAGTTTGGGAAGGGCGGCTTTCTTT. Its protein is CASSLGRAAFF.

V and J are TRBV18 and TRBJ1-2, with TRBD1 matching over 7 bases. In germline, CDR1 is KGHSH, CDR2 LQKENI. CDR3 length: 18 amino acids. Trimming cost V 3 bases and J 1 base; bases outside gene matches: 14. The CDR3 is CASSPHWDSYYYNYGYTF. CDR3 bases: TGTGCCAGCTCACCGCACTGGGACAGCTACTACTATAACTATGGCTACACCTTC.